This T cell receptor beta chain was observed in a study of breast tumors, draining lymph nodes, adjacent tissues. Study-wide findings and caveats: Data fit most tumor T cells coming from lymph node, expanding in tumor.

Per the germline V gene, CDR1 is MNHEY and CDR2 is SVGAGI. V was cut by 3 bases and J by 5 bases, with 19 bases left in between. CDR3 length: 16 residues. TCRdb itself ran the multiplex PCR reads through MiXCR, one entry per CDR3 protein. Of under 350,000 distinct CDR3 sequences in the sample, around 31% were seen once. There are many counts of this clonotype. The antigen remains unidentified. Samples came from axillary lymph nodes draining the breast cancer. This clonotype was obtained from a female donor with breast cancer. Some clones in this sample may be carry-over from other donors' samples. Specimen: axillary lymph node tissue. The V gene is TRBV6-5, the J gene TRBJ2-5, with TRBD2 as a possible D gene (6 bases). CDR3: CASSYGGRDHGETQYF. CDR3 DNA: TGTGCCAGCAGTTATGGTGGGCGGGATCACGGGGAGACCCAGTACTTC.